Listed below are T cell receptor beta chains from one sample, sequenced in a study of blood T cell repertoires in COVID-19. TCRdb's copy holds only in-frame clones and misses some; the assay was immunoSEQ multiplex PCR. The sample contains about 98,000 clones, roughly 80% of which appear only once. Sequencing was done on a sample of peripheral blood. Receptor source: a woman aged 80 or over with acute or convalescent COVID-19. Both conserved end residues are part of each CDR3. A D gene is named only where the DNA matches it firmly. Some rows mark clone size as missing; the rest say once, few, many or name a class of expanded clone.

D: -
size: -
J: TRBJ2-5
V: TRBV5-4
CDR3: CASSSQGGGETQYF
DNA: TGTGCCAGCAGCTCTCAGGGGGGAGGAGAGACCCAGTACTTC

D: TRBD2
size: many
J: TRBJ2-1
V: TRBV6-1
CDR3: CASSERETFQFF
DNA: TGTGCCAGCAGTGAGCGGGAGACCTTTCAGTTCTTC

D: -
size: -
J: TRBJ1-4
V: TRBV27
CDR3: CASSLAPGANEKLFF
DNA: TGTGCCAGCAGTTTAGCGCCCGGTGCTAATGAAAAACTGTTTTTT

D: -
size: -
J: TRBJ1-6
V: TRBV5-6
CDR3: CASSLTGNSPLHF
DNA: TGTGCCAGCAGCTTGACAGGGAACTCACCCCTCCACTTT

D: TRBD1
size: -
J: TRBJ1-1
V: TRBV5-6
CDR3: CASSLLNRGHNTEAFF
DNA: TGTGCCAGCAGCTTGTTGAACAGGGGGCACAACACTGAAGCTTTCTTT

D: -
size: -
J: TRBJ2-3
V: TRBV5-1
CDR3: CASSFADTQYF
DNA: TGCGCCAGCAGTTTCGCAGATACGCAGTATTTT

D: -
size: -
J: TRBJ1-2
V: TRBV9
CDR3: CASSPQLSGDGYTF
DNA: TGTGCCAGCAGCCCTCAGCTGTCAGGGGATGGCTACACCTTC

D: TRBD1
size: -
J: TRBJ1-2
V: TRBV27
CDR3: CASSPTGGNYGYTF
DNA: TGTGCCAGCAGTCCTACAGGGGGCAACTATGGCTACACCTTC

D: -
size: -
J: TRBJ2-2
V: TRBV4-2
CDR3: CASSQAGPGDTGELFF
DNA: TGTGCCAGCAGCCAAGCGGGCCCGGGGGACACCGGGGAGCTGTTTTTT

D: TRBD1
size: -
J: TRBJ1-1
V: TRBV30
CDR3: CAWSLRGFGEAFF
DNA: TGTGCCTGGAGCCTCAGGGGGTTCGGTGAAGCTTTCTTT

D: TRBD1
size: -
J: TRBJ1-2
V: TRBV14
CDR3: CASSPDRVNGYTF
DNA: TGTGCCAGCAGCCCGGACAGGGTTAATGGCTACACCTTC

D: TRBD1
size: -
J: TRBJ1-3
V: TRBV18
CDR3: CASSRRTGGHSGNTIYF
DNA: TGTGCCAGCTCTCGCCGGACAGGGGGACACTCTGGAAACACCATATATTTT

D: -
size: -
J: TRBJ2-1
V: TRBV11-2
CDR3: CASSLGGASYNEQFF
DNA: TGTGCCAGCAGCTTAGGTGGGGCTAGTTACAATGAGCAGTTCTTC

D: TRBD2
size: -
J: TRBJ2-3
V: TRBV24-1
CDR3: CATTNPSGGTDTQYF
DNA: TGTGCCACCACCAACCCGAGCGGGGGCACAGATACGCAGTATTTT

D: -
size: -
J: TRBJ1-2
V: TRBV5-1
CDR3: CASSPDLGLDGYTF
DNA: TGCGCCAGCAGCCCGGATTTGGGCTTGGATGGCTACACCTTC

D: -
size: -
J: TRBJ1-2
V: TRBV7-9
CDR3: CASSPNRDGNYGYTF
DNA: TGTGCCAGCAGCCCTAATAGAGACGGGAACTATGGCTACACCTTC

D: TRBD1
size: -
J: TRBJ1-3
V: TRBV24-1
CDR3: CATSDHRGRSGNTIYF
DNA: TGTGCCACCAGTGATCACAGGGGGCGGTCTGGAAACACCATATATTTT

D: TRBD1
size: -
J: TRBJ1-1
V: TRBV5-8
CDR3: CASSWITGQGNTEAFF
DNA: TGTGCCAGCAGCTGGATTACGGGACAGGGGAACACTGAAGCTTTCTTT

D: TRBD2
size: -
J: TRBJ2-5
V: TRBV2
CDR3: CASSEGLAGGIYQETQYF
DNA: TGTGCCAGCAGTGAAGGGCTAGCGGGGGGCATATACCAAGAGACCCAGTACTTC

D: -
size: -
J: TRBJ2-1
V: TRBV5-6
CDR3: CASSLEGWQGYNEQFF
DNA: TGTGCCAGCAGCTTGGAGGGTTGGCAGGGGTACAATGAGCAGTTCTTC

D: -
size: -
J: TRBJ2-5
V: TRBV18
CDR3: CASSPRLQETQYF
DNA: TGTGCCAGCTCACCACGGCTCCAAGAGACCCAGTACTTC

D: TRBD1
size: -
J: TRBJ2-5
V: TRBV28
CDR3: CASPPPRTGVQETQYF
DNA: TGTGCCAGCCCTCCCCCCCGGACAGGGGTGCAGGAGACCCAGTACTTC

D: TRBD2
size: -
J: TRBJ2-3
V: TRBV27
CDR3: CASSFGGGALLDTQYF
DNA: TGTGCCAGCAGTTTTGGCGGGGGGGCATTGTTAGATACGCAGTATTTT

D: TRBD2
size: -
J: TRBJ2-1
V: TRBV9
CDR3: CASSALTSGGVGEQFF
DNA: TGTGCCAGCAGCGCCTTGACTAGCGGGGGCGTCGGTGAGCAGTTCTTC

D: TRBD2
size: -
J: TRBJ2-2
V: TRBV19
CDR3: CASSMIAGANTGELFF
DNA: TGTGCCAGTAGTATGATAGCGGGGGCGAACACCGGGGAGCTGTTTTTT

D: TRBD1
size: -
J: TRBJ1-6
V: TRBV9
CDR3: CASSPLGQGGNSPLHF
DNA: TGTGCCAGCAGCCCCCTGGGACAGGGGGGCAATTCACCCCTCCACTTT

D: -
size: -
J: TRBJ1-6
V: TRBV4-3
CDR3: CASSLQPPGQTNSPLHF
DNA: TGCGCCAGCAGCCTTCAACCGCCGGGACAAACGAATTCACCCCTCCACTTT

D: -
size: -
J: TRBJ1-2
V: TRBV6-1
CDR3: CASSEPGQIYGYTF
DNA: TGTGCCAGCAGTGAACCGGGACAAATCTATGGCTACACCTTC

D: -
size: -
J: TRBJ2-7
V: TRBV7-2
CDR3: CASSPRYRLTYEQYF
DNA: TGTGCCAGCAGCCCGCGGTATAGGCTAACCTACGAGCAGTACTTC

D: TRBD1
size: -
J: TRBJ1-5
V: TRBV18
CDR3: CASSDDRGPLGPQHF
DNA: TGTGCCAGCTCGGATGACAGGGGCCCTTTGGGGCCCCAGCATTTT

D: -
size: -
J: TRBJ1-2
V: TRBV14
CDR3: CASSQAGPKGYTF
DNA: TGTGCCAGCAGCCAAGCTGGGCCTAAGGGCTACACCTTC

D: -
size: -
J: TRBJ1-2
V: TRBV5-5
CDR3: CASSLGQVYGYTF
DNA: TGTGCCAGCAGCTTAGGCCAGGTCTATGGCTACACCTTC

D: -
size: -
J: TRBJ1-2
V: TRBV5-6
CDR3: CASSFGSRNYGYTF
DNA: TGTGCCAGCAGCTTTGGGAGCAGGAACTATGGCTACACCTTC

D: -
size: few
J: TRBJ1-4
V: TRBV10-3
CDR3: CAPKIIGGRDHEKLFF
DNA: TGTGCCCCCAAGATCATCGGGGGGCGGGACCATGAAAAACTGTTTTTT

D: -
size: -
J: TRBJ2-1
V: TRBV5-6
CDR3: CASSAIPLSGSRYNEQFF
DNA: TGTGCCAGCAGCGCCATACCCCTTTCAGGGTCCCGTTACAATGAGCAGTTCTTC

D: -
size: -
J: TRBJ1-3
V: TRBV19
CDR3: CASSITPQGNTIYF
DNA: TGTGCCAGTAGTATAACCCCCCAGGGAAACACCATATATTTT

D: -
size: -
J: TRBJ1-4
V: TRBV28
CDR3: CASSGPGSGREKLFF
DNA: TGTGCCAGCAGTGGGCCCGGCAGCGGGCGTGAAAAACTGTTTTTT

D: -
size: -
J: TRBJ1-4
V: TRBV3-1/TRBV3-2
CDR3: CASSRAGWNEKLFF
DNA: TGTGCCAGCAGCCGAGCAGGGTGGAATGAAAAACTGTTTTTT

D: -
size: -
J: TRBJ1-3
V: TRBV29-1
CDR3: CSVQGRGVNTIYF
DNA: TGCAGCGTTCAAGGCCGGGGTGTCAACACCATATATTTT

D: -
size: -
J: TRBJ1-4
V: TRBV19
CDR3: CASSISYRANEKLFF
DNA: TGTGCCAGTAGTATCAGCTATAGAGCGAATGAAAAACTGTTTTTT

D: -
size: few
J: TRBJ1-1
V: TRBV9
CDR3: CASSVQENTEAFF
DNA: TGTGCCAGCAGCGTCCAGGAGAACACTGAAGCTTTCTTT